This TCR beta chain was retrieved from a study of blood T cell repertoires in COVID-19. Study background: In each case, the material was cDNA or gDNA derived from T cells, B-cell-depleted T cells, or PBMCs.

The J segment lost 2 bases and the V segment lost 8 bases, leaving 10 bases of the junction unmatched. The germline V gene has CDR1 ENHRY and CDR2 SYGVKD. The length of the CDR3 is 17 residues. As handled by the study authors: Reference gene primers were amplified, and this amplification served to estimate nucleated cell counts. Sequencing was performed with immunoSEQ multiplex PCR; in TCRdb, only in-frame clones are kept and a portion is missing. Clonal size and the V and J genes are those of that table, whereas D and trimming came from the DNA. This sample yields about 270,000 clones, of which roughly nine tenths are seen a single time; around 9.1% belongs to the top ten.

The sequence came from a man between 35 and 55 years old who had recovered from COVID-19. The sample comprised peripheral blood. V usage is TRBV10-3 and J usage is TRBJ2-3, with 13 bases identical to TRBD2. The CDR3 DNA is TGTGCCATCCGAACTGGGACTAGCGGGGAGACCACAGATACGCAGTATTTT. It is translated as CAIRTGTSGETTDTQYF.